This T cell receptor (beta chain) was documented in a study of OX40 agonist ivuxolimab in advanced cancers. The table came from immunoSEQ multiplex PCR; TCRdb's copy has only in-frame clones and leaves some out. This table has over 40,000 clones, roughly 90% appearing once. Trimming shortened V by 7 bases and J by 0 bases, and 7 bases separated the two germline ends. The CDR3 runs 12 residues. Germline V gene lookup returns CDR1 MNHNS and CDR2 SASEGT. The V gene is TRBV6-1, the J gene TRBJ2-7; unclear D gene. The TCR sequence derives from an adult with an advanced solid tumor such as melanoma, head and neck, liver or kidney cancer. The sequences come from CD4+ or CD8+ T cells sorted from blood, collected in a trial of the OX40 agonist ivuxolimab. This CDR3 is CASNPRSYEQYF. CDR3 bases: TGTGCCAGCAATCCTCGCTCCTACGAGCAGTACTTC.